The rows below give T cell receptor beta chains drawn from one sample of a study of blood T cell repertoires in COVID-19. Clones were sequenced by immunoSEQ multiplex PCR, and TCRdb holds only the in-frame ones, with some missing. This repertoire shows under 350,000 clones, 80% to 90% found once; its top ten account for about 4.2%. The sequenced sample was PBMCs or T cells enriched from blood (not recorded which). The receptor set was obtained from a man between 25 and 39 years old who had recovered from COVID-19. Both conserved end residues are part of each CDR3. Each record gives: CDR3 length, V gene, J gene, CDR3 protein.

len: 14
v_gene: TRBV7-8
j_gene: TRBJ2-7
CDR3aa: CASSPSRVTYEQYF

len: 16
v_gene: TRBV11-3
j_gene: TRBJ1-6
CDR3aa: CASSSPRTGGSPSLHF

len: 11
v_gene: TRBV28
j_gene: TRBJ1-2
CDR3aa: CASSSPYGYTF

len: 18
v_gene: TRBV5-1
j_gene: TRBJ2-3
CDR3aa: CASSPGLAGPPYADTQYF

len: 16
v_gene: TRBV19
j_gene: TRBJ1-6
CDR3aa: CASSPIPGQSISPLHF

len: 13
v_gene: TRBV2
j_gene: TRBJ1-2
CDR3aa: CASSEQGYYGYTF

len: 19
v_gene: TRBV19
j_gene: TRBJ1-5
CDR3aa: CASSIDGKKRGYSNQPQHF

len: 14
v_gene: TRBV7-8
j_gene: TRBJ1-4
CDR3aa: CASSQDRGREKLFF

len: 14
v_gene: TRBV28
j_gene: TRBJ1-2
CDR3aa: CASRPHRGFVGYTF

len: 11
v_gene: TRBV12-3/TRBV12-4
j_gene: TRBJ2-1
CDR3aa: CASSFSHEQFF

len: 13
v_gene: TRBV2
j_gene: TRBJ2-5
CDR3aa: CASRSGGGQTQYF

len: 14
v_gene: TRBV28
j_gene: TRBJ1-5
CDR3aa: CASIGTGYNQPQHF

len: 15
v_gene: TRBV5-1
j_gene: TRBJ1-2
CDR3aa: CASSLDNGQLGGYTF

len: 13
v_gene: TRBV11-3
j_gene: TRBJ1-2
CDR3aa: CASSSSGGYGYTF

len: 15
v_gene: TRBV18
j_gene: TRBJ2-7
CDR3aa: CASSPPRGPSYEQYF

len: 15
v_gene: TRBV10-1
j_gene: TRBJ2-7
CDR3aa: CASSVGGPINYEQYF

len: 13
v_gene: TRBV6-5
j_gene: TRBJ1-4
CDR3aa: CASRSDRSEKLFF

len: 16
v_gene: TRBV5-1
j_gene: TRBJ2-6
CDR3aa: CASSLGASSGANVLTF

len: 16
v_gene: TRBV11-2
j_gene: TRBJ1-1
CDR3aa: CASSLEGTLRGTEAFF

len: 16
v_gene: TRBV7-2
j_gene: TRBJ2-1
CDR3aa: CASSPGLAGAIIEQFF

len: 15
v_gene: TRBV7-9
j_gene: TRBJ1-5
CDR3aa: CASSLGDNSNQPQHF

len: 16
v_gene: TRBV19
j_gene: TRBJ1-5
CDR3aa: CASSPLGQGANQPQHF

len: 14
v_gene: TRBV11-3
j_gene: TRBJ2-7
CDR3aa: CASNNRRVSYEQYF

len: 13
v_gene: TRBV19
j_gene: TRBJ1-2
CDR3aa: CASSTWSGDGYTF

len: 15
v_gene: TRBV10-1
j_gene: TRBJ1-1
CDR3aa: CASTHRVTMNTEAFF

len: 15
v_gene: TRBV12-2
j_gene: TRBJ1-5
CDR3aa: CASRIREGSNQPQHF

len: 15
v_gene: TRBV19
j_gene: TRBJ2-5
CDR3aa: CASSIVSRSFETQYF

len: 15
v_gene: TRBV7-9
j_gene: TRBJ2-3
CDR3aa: CASSSRDRGADTQYF

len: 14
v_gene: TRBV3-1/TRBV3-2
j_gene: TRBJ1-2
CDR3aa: CASSLPGQNYGYTF

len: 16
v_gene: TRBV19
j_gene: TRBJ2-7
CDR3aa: CTSSIASGTGTYEQYF

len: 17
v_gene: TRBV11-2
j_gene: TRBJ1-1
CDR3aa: CASSLDFPTGRNTEAFF

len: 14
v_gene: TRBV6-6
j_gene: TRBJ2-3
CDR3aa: CASFRAGGLDTQYF

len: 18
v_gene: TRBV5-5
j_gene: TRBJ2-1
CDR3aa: CASSWGTGGLAGNNEQFF

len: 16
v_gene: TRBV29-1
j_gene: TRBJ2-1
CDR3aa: CSVEGLAGESYNEQFF

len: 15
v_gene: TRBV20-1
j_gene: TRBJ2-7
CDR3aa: CSASEGIRGGYEQYF

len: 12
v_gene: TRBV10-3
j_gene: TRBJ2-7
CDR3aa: CAISEPGYEQYF

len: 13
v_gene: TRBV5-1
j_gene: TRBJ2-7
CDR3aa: CASSLPGGDEQYF

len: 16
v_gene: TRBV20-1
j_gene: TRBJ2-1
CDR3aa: CSASSLRDRGGNEQFF

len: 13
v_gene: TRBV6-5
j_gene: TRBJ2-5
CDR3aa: CASRPIELETQYF

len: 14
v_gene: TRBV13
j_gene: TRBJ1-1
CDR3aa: CASSTQGVYTEAFF

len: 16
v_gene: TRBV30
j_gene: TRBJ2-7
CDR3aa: CAWSDSVTGRPYEQYF

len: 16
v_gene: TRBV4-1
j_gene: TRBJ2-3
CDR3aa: CASSQGRGTGQNTQYF

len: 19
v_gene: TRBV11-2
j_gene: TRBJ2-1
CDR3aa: CASSPGTSGRALRNNEQFF

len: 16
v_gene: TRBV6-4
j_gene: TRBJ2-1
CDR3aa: CASSDFGTPGGNEQFF

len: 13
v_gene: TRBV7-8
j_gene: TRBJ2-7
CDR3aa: CASSGIGTAEQYF

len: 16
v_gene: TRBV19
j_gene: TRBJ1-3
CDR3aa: CASIPSYDSTGNTIYF

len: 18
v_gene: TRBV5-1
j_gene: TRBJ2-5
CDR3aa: CASSYTPVGQGPQETQYF

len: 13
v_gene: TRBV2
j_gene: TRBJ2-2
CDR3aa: CASQQGNTGELFF

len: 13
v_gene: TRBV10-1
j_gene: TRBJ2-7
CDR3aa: CASMGQVVDEQYF

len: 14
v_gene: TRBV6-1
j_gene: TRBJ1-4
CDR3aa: CASSERGRNEKLFF

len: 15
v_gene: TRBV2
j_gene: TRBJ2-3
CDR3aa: CASRLSTGGTDTQYF

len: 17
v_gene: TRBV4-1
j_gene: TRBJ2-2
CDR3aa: CASSLNLLAGGLGELFF

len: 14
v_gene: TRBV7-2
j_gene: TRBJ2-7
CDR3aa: CASSQTSGSHEQYF